Below are 8 T cell receptor beta chains sequenced from a single sample in a study of CD8 T cell repertoires and HIV-1 epitope variants. Antigens for these TCRs are unknown. Only in-frame clones appear in the TCRdb table, and some are missing; sequencing was by immunoSEQ multiplex PCR. The sample holds 6,000 or so clones, around two thirds seen once. Specimen: cultured CD8+ T cells derived from PBMCs. These receptor sequences come from a male donor with HIV.

The V call is TRBV30, the J call TRBJ2-3; D possibly corresponds to TRBD1 (6 bases). Per the germline V gene, CDR1 is GTSNPN and CDR2 is SVGIG (reference sequence). V gave up 4 bases and J gave up 6 bases, with 8 bases separating them. CDR3 length equals 11 residues. The CDR3 sequence: CAWNQGDTQYF. The DNA for the CDR3 is TGTGCCTGGAATCAGGGGGATACGCAGTATTTT.

V usage is TRBV5-1 and J usage is TRBJ2-2; the D is unclear. This CDR3 contains 16 residues. Between the trimmed V and J ends, which lost 1 base and 0 bases, there was a span of 10 bases. Germline V gene data show CDR1 as SGHRS and CDR2 as YFSETQ. CDR3 nucleotide sequence: TGCGCCAGCAGCTTGCATCATAGAACGAACACCGGGGAGCTGTTTTTT. Residues: CASSLHHRTNTGELFF.

CDR3 residues: CASSPGGGTDTQYF. CDR3 nucleotide sequence: TGTGCCAGCTCACCTGGAGGGGGGACAGATACGCAGTATTTT. The rearrangement uses TRBV18 and TRBJ2-3; D possibly matches TRBD1 or TRBD2 (6 bases each). The CDR3 covers 14 residues. V was pared by 3 bases and J by 3 bases, with 10 bases between. Germline V CDR1 and CDR2: KGHSH, LQKENI.

V usage is TRBV5-6 and J usage is TRBJ2-7, with D unresolved. V lost 3 bases and J 0 bases, leaving 4 bases between the germline ends. This CDR3 is built from 12 residues. Germline V CDR1 and CDR2: SGHDT, YYEEEE. The CDR3 loop is CASSSTSYEQYF. The CDR3 DNA sequence: TGTGCCAGCAGCTCGACCTCCTACGAGCAGTACTTC. The whole variable domain, remainder taken from reference TRBV5-6 and TRBJ2-7, is DAGVTQSPTHLIKTRGQQVTLRCSPKSGHDTVSWYQQALGQGPQFIFQYYEEEERQRGNFPDRFSGHQFPNYSSELNVNALLLGDSALYLCASSSTSYEQYFGPGTRLTVT.

CDR3: CASSLGSQRDGYTF. DNA of the CDR3: TGCGCCAGCAGCCTGGGCTCTCAACGGGATGGCTACACCTTC. The V gene is TRBV5-1, the J gene TRBJ1-2; no clear D. Germline V gene lookup returns CDR1 SGHRS and CDR2 YFSETQ. Trimming took off 4 bases at V and 6 bases at J, with 16 bases between the two ends. This CDR3 spans 14 amino acids.

This clone was seen a handful of times. The rearrangement links TRBV6-1 to TRBJ2-7; D ambiguous. CDR3 length: 12 residues. Germline loops: CDR1 MNHNS, CDR2 SASEGT. V lost 10 bases, J lost 1 base, and 11 bases lay in between. DNA of the CDR3: TGTGCCACTTCGTACATTTCCTACGAGCAGTACTTC. This sequence encodes CATSYISYEQYF.

The chain uses TRBV9 and TRBJ2-1; D tentatively reads TRBD1 or TRBD2 (5 bases each). This CDR3 spans 15 amino acids. In germline, CDR1 is SGDLS, CDR2 YYNGEE. Trimming took off 3 bases at V and 5 bases at J, with 15 bases between the two ends. The CDR3 DNA follows: TGTGCCAGCAGCGGCTCCGGGACGCGTCACAATGAGCAGTTCTTC. This sequence encodes CASSGSGTRHNEQFF.

This chain connects TRBV5-8 to TRBJ2-1; possibly TRBD2 for D (6 bases). In germline, CDR1 is SGHTS, CDR2 YDEGEE. V was cut by 4 bases and J by 6 bases, with 8 bases left in between. The CDR3 extends over 12 amino acids. The CDR3 is CASSRDFNEQFF. CDR3 nucleotide sequence: TGTGCCAGCAGCCGGGACTTCAATGAGCAGTTCTTC.